Listed here is a single T cell receptor beta chain. Its antigen is currently not known. It has no much larger one-base neighbor in the sample; base qualities were not kept. The approximately 40 donors, aged 6 to 90 years, were systemically healthy Caucasian individuals from Russia. Approximately 10 milliliters of peripheral blood were collected from each donor into EDTA-treated Vacutainer tubes. Ficoll-Paque density-gradient centrifugation was used to isolate PBMCs, with at least 6.5 million per sample. Trizol reagent was used to extract total RNA from the PBMCs, yielding at least 5 micrograms per sample. For every donor, an aliquot of PBMCs went through flow cytometry to measure the percentages of naive CD45RAhigh/CD27high T cells. CDR1 and CDR2, looked up from the germline V gene, are MGHDK and SYGVNS. Inclusive of the bounding cysteine and phenylalanine, the CDR3 is 14 residues long. Left in the record is the CDR3 DNA by itself, 42 bases read in frame from the first base. For this chain, trimming is 3 bases at the V end and 6 bases at the J end, and the number of junction bases without a gene match is 7.

The sample comes from a study of blood T cells in healthy people across ages (dated by TCRdb to between 2014 and 2016). In the study overall: Template switching captured roughly one uniquely barcoded TCR beta cDNA molecule per two T cells in model experiments. To avoid experimental bias, donors of different ages were distributed randomly across sequencing lanes. Using deep sequencing normalized with unique cDNA molecular identifiers, the study measured how TCR beta repertoire diversity changes with age. The study analyzed two additional independent replicas of 1 million unique cDNA reads from the same blood draw for two donors, one aged 18 to 30 and one aged 80 or older. Donors were grouped into four age groups: young (average roughly 17 years), middle-aged (around 39), aged (roughly 62) and long-lived (about 82).

Broader findings and caveats from the paper: Bulk unsorted PBMC profiling prevented conclusive comparison of naive and antigen-experienced compartments. Estimates of total diversity based on one million sequenced T cells were considered lower bounds and underestimates. Donor CMV infection status was unknown, potentially confounding age-related changes in expanded clonotypes. A strong correlation was found between observed TCR beta diversity and the percentage of naive T cells measured by flow cytometry. As age increased, observed TCR beta diversity per million T cells dropped in a roughly linear way, and a significant reduction was already evident by age around 41. Compared with the aged group, the long-lived group had more naive CD4+ T cells, fewer expanded clones and increased TCR diversity, suggesting age selection.

The library relied on 5' RACE. The sequencer listed for this sample is Illumina HiSeq 2500. The second PCR ran for roughly 7 to 11 cycles and used a J-beta primer mix along with a sample-barcoded 5' primer. A template-switch 5' adaptor carrying 12 random nucleotides introduced a unique molecular identifier onto each TCR beta cDNA molecule. At least 3 million CDR3-containing paired-end reads were obtained from each sample. All of the RNA was converted into first-strand cDNA using the Mint cDNA synthesis kit, with a TRBC-specific oligonucleotide serving as the primer. Following uracil-DNA glycosylase treatment, a first 18-cycle PCR with universal primers M1SS and BC2_uni_R was performed on all cDNA. For the original study's pipeline: For normalization, 1 million high-quality reads, each with a distinct molecular identifier, were randomly selected from each sample. Instead of being binned into consensus sequences, reads that shared molecular identifiers were thrown out. MiTCR, set to a Q25 quality threshold and the strictest error-elimination algorithm, was used for CDR3 identification, clonotype clustering and error correction. A nonparametric unseen species model with Euler transformation was used to estimate a lower bound on total TCR beta diversity. The public reads were reprocessed in TCRdb via fastp at Q25 and MiXCR, keeping in-frame beta chains. CDR3 protein sequences are deduplicated, and each keeps its most common genes and DNA. It is TCRdb's table, rather than the study itself, that gives the V and J calls and clone size. The sample has 600,000 or so distinct CDR3 sequences on record, 40% to 55% of them singletons. The top ten hold approximately 23% of the sample.

The rearrangement combines TRBV25-1 with TRBJ1-1, with 7 bases in between that match TRBD1. Sequenced input: blood. This TCR derives from a man older than 75 in good health. The DNA reads TGTGCCAGCAGTGACCAGGGGGGAAAGGCTGAAGCTTTCTTT. It codes for CASSDQGGKAEAFF.